The 19 T cell receptor beta chains reported below all come from one sample, sequenced in a study of T cells after yellow fever vaccination. TCRdb itself ran the 5' RACE reads through MiXCR, one entry per CDR3 protein. The sample lists 230,000 or so distinct CDR3 sequences; 6.7% were seen once. The input for sequencing was CD4+ T cells sorted from PBMCs, taken on the day of the yellow fever booster vaccination. All receptors derive from a man aged 25 to 40 who received the YFV17D yellow fever vaccine.

V usage is TRBV28 and J usage is TRBJ1-6; TRBD1 is a possible D gene (5 bases). The V end lost 4 bases, the J end lost 7 bases, and 20 bases lay between the germline ends. The length of the CDR3 is 17 residues. Germline lookup yields CDR1 MDHEN and CDR2 SYDVKM. CDR3 sequence: CASSSLVEGAGNSPLHF. Written as DNA, the CDR3 is TGTGCCAGCAGTTCCCTAGTGGAAGGGGCTGGGAATTCACCCCTCCACTTT.

This clonotype was seen a handful of times. The chain recombines TRBV5-1 with TRBJ2-7; a weak D match, TRBD1 (6 bases). Germline V lookup: CDR1 SGHRS, CDR2 YFSETQ. The V gene lost 0 bases and the J gene lost 3 bases, with 25 bases spanning the gap. This CDR3 contains 19 residues. The CDR3 loop is CASSLGSITVTGRLYEQYF. The CDR3 bases are TGCGCCAGCAGCTTGGGTTCCATAACCGTGACAGGTCGACTCTACGAGCAGTACTTC.

On this clonotype: This may come from a read error, since a much larger clone is one base off. The chain carries TRBV28 and TRBJ2-3; 7 nucleotides agree with TRBD2. The CDR3 covers 16 residues. The germline V gene has CDR1 MDHEN and CDR2 SYDVKM. With V trimmed by 4 bases and J by 2 bases, 9 bases remained unmatched. The CDR3 loop is CASSSQAGFHTDTQYF. For the CDR3, the DNA is TGTGCCAGCAGTTCCCAAGCGGGGTTCCACACAGATACGCAGTATTTT. Complete variable domain (other parts from reference TRBV28 and TRBJ2-3): DVKVTQSSRYLVKRTGEKVFLECVQDMDHENMFWYRQDPGLGLRLIYFSYDVKMKEKGDIPEGYSVSREKKERFSLILESASTNQTSMYLCASSSQAGFHTDTQYFGPGTRLTVL.

This clonotype occurred many times. This sequence joins TRBV28 and TRBJ2-3; no reliable D call. The CDR3 covers 11 residues. Germline CDR1 is MDHEN and CDR2 is SYDVKM. V was trimmed by 8 bases and J by 6 bases, leaving 9 bases between them. The CDR3 sequence: CASASPDTQYF. CDR3 DNA: TGTGCCAGCGCCTCCCCGGATACGCAGTATTTT.

The CDR3 sequence: CSARAGVSDEQYF. DNA of the CDR3: TGCAGTGCCAGGGCGGGAGTCAGCGACGAGCAGTACTTC. The chain employs TRBV20-1 and TRBJ2-7; TRBD2 matches 7 bases. This CDR3 contains 13 residues. Trimming removed 6 bases from V and 5 bases from J; junction bases left unmatched: 10. CDR1 is DFQATT, CDR2 SNEGSKA, per germline (reference sequence).

The chain employs TRBV19 and TRBJ2-1; D call uncertain. This CDR3 region has 15 residues. The V end was cut by 5 bases, the J end by 4 bases, with 15 bases between. Germline V CDR1 and CDR2: LNHDA, SQIVND (reference sequence). CDR3 loop: CASSPSNNPYNEQFF. DNA of the CDR3: TGTGCCAGTAGTCCGTCGAACAACCCTTACAATGAGCAGTTCTTC.

This clonotype was seen a few times. The rearrangement links TRBV7-2 to TRBJ2-7, with 8 bases matching TRBD2. J was trimmed by 2 bases and V by 3 bases; bases with no gene match: 6. This CDR3 is 15 amino acids long. Germline values: CDR1 SGHTA, CDR2 FQGNSA. The CDR3 bases are TGTGCCAGCAGCTTTGGGCCAGCGGGGGCCTACGAGCAGTACTTC. It codes for CASSFGPAGAYEQYF.

The chain carries TRBV7-2 and TRBJ2-5, with 9 nucleotides matching TRBD2. V lost 5 bases to trimming and J lost 2 bases; unmatched junction nucleotides: 12. The germline CDR1 and CDR2 sequences are SGHTA and FQGNSA. The CDR3 loop spans 17 amino acids. CDR3 sequence (DNA): TGTGCCAGCAGCCCTGGGGTGACTAGCGGCCCTCAAGAGACCCAGTACTTC. This translates into CASSPGVTSGPQETQYF.

This clonotype showed up many times. The gene calls are TRBV14 and TRBJ1-4; D remains unclear. CDR1 and CDR2 (germline): SGHDN, FVKESK. The CDR3 contains 14 residues. V was trimmed by 3 bases and J by 8 bases, leaving 13 bases between them. CDR3 sequence: CASSHDVGGEKLFF. CDR3 in DNA: TGTGCCAGCAGCCATGATGTGGGAGGCGAAAAACTGTTTTTT.

This clonotype was observed many times. This rearrangement joins TRBV20-1 to TRBJ2-1; D uncertain. CDR3 size: 14 residues. Trimming removed 6 bases from V and 6 bases from J, with 18 bases in between. Germline lookup yields CDR1 DFQATT and CDR2 SNEGSKA (reference sequence). Here the CDR3 DNA reads TGCAGTGCAACCCGGCCCCCTATTAGCAATGAGCAGTTCTTC. Residues: CSATRPPISNEQFF.

This rearrangement joins TRBV29-1 to TRBJ2-3; tentatively, D is TRBD1 or TRBD2 (5 bases each). The CDR3 contains 14 residues. Germline loops: CDR1 SQVTM, CDR2 ANQGSEA. Trimming took off 6 bases at V and 2 bases at J, with 15 bases between the two ends. In DNA form, the CDR3 reads TGCAGCGTCGACCGGGACCGACTCACAGATACGCAGTATTTT. Residues: CSVDRDRLTDTQYF.

The chain recombines TRBV9 with TRBJ1-5; 10 bases are shared with TRBD1. The CDR3 length is 14 residues. Germline V CDR1 and CDR2: SGDLS, YYNGEE. V lost 3 bases to trimming and J lost 5 bases; unmatched junction nucleotides: 2. The CDR3 coding sequence is TGTGCCAGCAGCGCCGGACAGGGGGATCAGCCCCAGCATTTT. As protein: CASSAGQGDQPQHF.

This clonotype was counted ten times or more. The V gene is TRBV6-1, the J gene TRBJ1-5; unclear D gene. The CDR3 has 14 residues. Deletions cut 1 base from V and 4 bases from J, with 8 bases between. Per the germline V gene, CDR1 is MNHNS and CDR2 is SASEGT. CDR3 nucleotide sequence: TGTGCCAGCAGTGAAGGGTCCCGGAATCAGCCCCAGCATTTT. Its translation: CASSEGSRNQPQHF.

The chain recombines TRBV20-1 with TRBJ1-5; TRBD1 matches at 7 bases. This CDR3 comprises 14 residues. From germline, CDR1 is DFQATT and CDR2 SNEGSKA (reference sequence). J was trimmed by 3 bases and V by 6 bases; bases with no gene match: 8. CDR3 sequence reads: CSADPGQVNQPQHF. As DNA, the CDR3 is TGCAGTGCGGATCCCGGACAGGTCAATCAGCCCCAGCATTTT.

The chain has TRBV11-2 and TRBJ2-2; D gene unclear. Between the trimmed V and J ends, which lost 5 bases and 9 bases, there was a span of 16 bases. Per germline, CDR1 SGHAT and CDR2 FQNNGV. The CDR3 contains 14 residues. As DNA, the CDR3 is TGTGCCAGCAGCCCCCAGCAGGCAGGCCGGGAGCTGTTTTTT. Translation: CASSPQQAGRELFF.

This clonotype was observed a few times. CDR3: CSAGDGPGELFF. DNA for the CDR3: TGCAGTGCTGGGGATGGACCCGGGGAGCTGTTTTTT. This sequence joins TRBV20-1 and TRBJ2-2; D is unresolved. Trimming took off 5 bases at V and 6 bases at J, with 10 bases between the two ends. Germline CDR1 and CDR2: DFQATT and SNEGSKA (reference sequence). The CDR3 sequence is 12 residues long.

This clonotype appeared many times. This chain connects TRBV7-8 to TRBJ2-1; D uncertain. The length of the CDR3 is 12 residues. Germline CDR1 SGHVS, CDR2 FQNEAQ. V lost 8 bases, J lost 6 bases, and 11 bases lay in between. The CDR3 protein is CASLRLVNEQFF. CDR3 nucleotides: TGTGCCAGCTTAAGACTCGTCAATGAGCAGTTCTTC. Together with reference TRBV7-8 and TRBJ2-1, the CDR3 gives the full variable domain: GAGVSQSPRYKVAKRGQDVALRCDPISGHVSLFWYQQALGQGPEFLTYFQNEAQLDKSGLPSDRFFAERPEGSVSTLKIQRTQQEDSAVYLCASLRLVNEQFFGPGTRLTVL.

This clonotype has ten or more counts. The chain links TRBV4-3 to TRBJ1-6, with a tentative D call TRBD1 (6 bases). The CDR3 contains 16 residues. The V end was cut by 1 base, the J end by 7 bases, with 14 bases between. The germline V gene encodes CDR1 LGHNA and CDR2 YSLEER. This CDR3 reads CASSQALGGANSPLHF. The CDR3 coding sequence is TGCGCCAGCAGCCAAGCCCTAGGGGGGGCGAATTCACCCCTCCACTTT.

This clonotype was recorded at least ten times. The chain combines TRBV12-3 or TRBV12-4 with TRBJ2-5; possible D gene TRBD1, 6 bases. Trimming stripped 6 bases from V and 4 bases from J, with 12 bases between. The CDR3 has 13 residues. The CDR3 here is CASRQGSRETQYF. DNA for the CDR3: TGTGCCAGCAGACAGGGATCGCGAGAGACCCAGTACTTC.